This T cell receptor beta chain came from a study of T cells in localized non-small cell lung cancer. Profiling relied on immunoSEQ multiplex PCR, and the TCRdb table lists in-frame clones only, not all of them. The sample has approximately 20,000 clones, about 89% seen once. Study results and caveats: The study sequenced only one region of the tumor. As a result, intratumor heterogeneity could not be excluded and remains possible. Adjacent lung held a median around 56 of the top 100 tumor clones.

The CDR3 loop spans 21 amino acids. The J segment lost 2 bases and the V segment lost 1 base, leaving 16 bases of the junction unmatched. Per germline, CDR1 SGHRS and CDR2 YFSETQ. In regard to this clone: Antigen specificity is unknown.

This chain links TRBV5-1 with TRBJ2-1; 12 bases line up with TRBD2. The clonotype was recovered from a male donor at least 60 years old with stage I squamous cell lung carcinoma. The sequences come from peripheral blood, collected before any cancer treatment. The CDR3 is CASSLKGGVLAGGGAYNEQFF. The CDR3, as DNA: TGCGCCAGCAGCTTGAAAGGAGGGGTACTAGCGGGAGGAGGCGCCTACAATGAGCAGTTCTTC.